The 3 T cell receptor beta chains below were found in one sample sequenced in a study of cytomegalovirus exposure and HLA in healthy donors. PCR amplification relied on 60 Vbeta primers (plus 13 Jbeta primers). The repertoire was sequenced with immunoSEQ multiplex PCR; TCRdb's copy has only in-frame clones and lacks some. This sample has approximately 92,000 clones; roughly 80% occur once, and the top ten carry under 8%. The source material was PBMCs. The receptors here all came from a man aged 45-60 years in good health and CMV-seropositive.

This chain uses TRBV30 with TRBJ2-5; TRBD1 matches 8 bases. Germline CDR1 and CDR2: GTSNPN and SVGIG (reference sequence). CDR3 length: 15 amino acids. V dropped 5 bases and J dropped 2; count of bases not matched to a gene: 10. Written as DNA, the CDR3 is TGTGCCTGGGGTGGGGGACAGGCGGTGCAAGAGACCCAGTACTTC. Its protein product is CAWGGGQAVQETQYF.

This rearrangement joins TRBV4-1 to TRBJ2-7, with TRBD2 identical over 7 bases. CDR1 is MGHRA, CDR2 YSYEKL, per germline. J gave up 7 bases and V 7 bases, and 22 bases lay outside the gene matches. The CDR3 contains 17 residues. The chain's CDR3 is CASTPREGTNLAREQYF. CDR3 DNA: TGCGCCAGCACCCCGAGGGAGGGAACAAATTTGGCTAGGGAGCAGTACTTC.

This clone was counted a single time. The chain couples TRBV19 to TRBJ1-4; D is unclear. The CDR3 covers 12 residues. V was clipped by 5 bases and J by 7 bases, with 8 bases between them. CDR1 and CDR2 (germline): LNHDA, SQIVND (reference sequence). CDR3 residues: CASSGQSEKLFF. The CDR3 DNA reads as TGTGCCAGTAGTGGGCAAAGTGAAAAACTGTTTTTT. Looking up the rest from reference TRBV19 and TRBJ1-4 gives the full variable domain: DGGITQSPKYLFRKEGQNVTLSCEQNLNHDAMYWYRQDPGQGLRLIYYSQIVNDFQKGDIAEGYSVSREKKESFPLTVTSAQKNPTAFYLCASSGQSEKLFFGSGTQLSVL.